These T cell receptor beta chains were read from a single sample in a study of blood T cell repertoires in COVID-19. The protocol was immunoSEQ multiplex PCR, while the TCRdb copy is restricted to in-frame clones and leaves out a portion. The sample comprises about 390,000 clones, around 87% of which are singletons, and about 2% rests with the top ten. Sequencing was carried out using peripheral blood. These receptors all come from a woman between 55 and 75 years old with COVID-19, enrolled during active disease. CDR3s include the opening cysteine and the closing phenylalanine or tryptophan. The D gene is left open where the match is weak. A clone size is listed for some rows: how often the clone was seen (once, few, many), or a class if it is expanded.

clone size: NA
D gene: TRBD1
J gene: TRBJ1-2
V gene: TRBV29-1
CDR3 protein: CSVELGTGGANGYTF
CDR3 DNA: TGCAGCGTTGAGCTGGGGACAGGGGGCGCAAATGGCTACACCTTC

clone size: NA
D gene: TRBD1
J gene: TRBJ1-2
V gene: TRBV7-3
CDR3 protein: CASSSPGDRGASNYGYTF
CDR3 DNA: TGTGCCAGCAGCTCCCCGGGGGACAGGGGGGCCTCTAACTATGGCTACACCTTC

clone size: NA
D gene: NA
J gene: TRBJ2-5
V gene: TRBV2
CDR3 protein: CASRRRGYAGETQYF
CDR3 DNA: TGTGCCAGCCGCCGACGGGGATACGCGGGAGAGACCCAGTACTTC

clone size: NA
D gene: TRBD2
J gene: TRBJ2-1
V gene: TRBV27
CDR3 protein: CASSLGTSGGLSQFF
CDR3 DNA: TGTGCCAGCAGTTTAGGCACTAGCGGGGGTTTATCGCAGTTCTTC

clone size: few
D gene: TRBD1
J gene: TRBJ1-5
V gene: TRBV2
CDR3 protein: CASSEDRVGQPQHF
CDR3 DNA: TGTGCCAGCAGCGAGGACAGGGTCGGTCAGCCCCAGCATTTT

clone size: NA
D gene: NA
J gene: TRBJ1-4
V gene: TRBV3-1/TRBV3-2
CDR3 protein: CASSLRTIAKLFF
CDR3 DNA: TGTGCCAGCAGCCTAAGGACAATCGCAAAACTGTTTTTT

clone size: NA
D gene: NA
J gene: TRBJ1-4
V gene: TRBV27
CDR3 protein: CASSLSRAGEKLFF
CDR3 DNA: TGTGCCAGCAGTTTATCCAGGGCGGGAGAAAAACTGTTTTTT

clone size: NA
D gene: TRBD1
J gene: TRBJ1-4
V gene: TRBV19
CDR3 protein: CASRQGPGEKLFF
CDR3 DNA: TGTGCCAGTAGACAGGGGCCGGGCGAAAAACTGTTTTTT

clone size: NA
D gene: TRBD1
J gene: TRBJ2-7
V gene: TRBV20-1
CDR3 protein: CSASDGQGYEQYF
CDR3 DNA: TGCAGTGCTAGTGATGGACAGGGCTACGAGCAGTACTTC

clone size: NA
D gene: NA
J gene: TRBJ1-3
V gene: TRBV18
CDR3 protein: CASSEARGSGNTIYF
CDR3 DNA: TGTGCCAGCTCAGAAGCAAGGGGCTCTGGAAACACCATATATTTT

clone size: NA
D gene: TRBD1
J gene: TRBJ1-2
V gene: TRBV15
CDR3 protein: CATSRDHGTVSLGYTF
CDR3 DNA: TGTGCCACCAGCAGAGATCACGGGACAGTAAGCCTGGGCTACACCTTC

clone size: NA
D gene: TRBD1
J gene: TRBJ2-7
V gene: TRBV10-2
CDR3 protein: CASKFGTDSYEQYF
CDR3 DNA: TGCGCCAGCAAATTCGGGACAGACTCCTACGAGCAGTACTTC

clone size: NA
D gene: TRBD2
J gene: TRBJ2-3
V gene: TRBV7-8
CDR3 protein: CASSVGERGITDTQYF
CDR3 DNA: TGTGCCAGCAGCGTCGGAGAGCGGGGGATCACAGATACGCAGTATTTT

clone size: NA
D gene: TRBD1
J gene: TRBJ2-2
V gene: TRBV5-4
CDR3 protein: CASSSGQTTGELFF
CDR3 DNA: TGTGCCAGCAGCTCGGGACAGACAACCGGGGAGCTGTTTTTT

clone size: NA
D gene: TRBD2
J gene: TRBJ2-5
V gene: TRBV6-4
CDR3 protein: CASTGLAGAAQETQYF
CDR3 DNA: TGTGCCAGCACAGGACTAGCGGGGGCCGCCCAAGAGACCCAGTACTTC

clone size: NA
D gene: TRBD1
J gene: TRBJ1-4
V gene: TRBV5-4
CDR3 protein: CASSSGTGSEKLFF
CDR3 DNA: TGTGCCAGCAGCTCCGGGACAGGGAGCGAAAAACTGTTTTTT

clone size: NA
D gene: NA
J gene: TRBJ2-7
V gene: TRBV3-1/TRBV3-2
CDR3 protein: CASSQDTSSYEQYF
CDR3 DNA: TGTGCCAGCAGCCAAGATACAAGCTCCTACGAGCAGTACTTC

clone size: NA
D gene: NA
J gene: TRBJ1-6
V gene: TRBV6-5
CDR3 protein: CASSYSTGFRSPLHF
CDR3 DNA: TGTGCCAGCAGTTACTCGACCGGGTTCAGATCACCCCTCCACTTT